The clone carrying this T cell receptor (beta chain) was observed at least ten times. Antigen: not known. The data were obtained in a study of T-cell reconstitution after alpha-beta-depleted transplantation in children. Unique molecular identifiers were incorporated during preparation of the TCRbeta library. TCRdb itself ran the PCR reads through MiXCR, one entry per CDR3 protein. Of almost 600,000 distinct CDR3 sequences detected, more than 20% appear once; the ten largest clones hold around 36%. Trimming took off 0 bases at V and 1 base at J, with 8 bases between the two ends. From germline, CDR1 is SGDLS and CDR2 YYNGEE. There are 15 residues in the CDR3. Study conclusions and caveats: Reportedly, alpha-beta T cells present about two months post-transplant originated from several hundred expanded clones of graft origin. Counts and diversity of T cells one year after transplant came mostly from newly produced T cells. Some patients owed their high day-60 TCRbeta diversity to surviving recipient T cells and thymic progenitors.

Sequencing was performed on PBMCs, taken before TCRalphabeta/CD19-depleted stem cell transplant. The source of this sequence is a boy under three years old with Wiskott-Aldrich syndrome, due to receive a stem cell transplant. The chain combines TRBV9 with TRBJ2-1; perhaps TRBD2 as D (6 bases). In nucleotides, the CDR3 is TGTGCCAGCAGCGTAGGTAGCGGTTCCTACAATGAGCAGTTCTTC. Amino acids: CASSVGSGSYNEQFF.